This entry is about one T cell receptor beta chain. The data were obtained in a study of PD-L1 blockade in urothelial cancer. In the study overall: Blood yielded a median of about 150,000 T cells per sample.

Time point of the sample: pretreatment peripheral blood. Samples were collected from each patient before treatment and during treatment. Each patient gave between 1 and 8 of them in total. The CDR3 has 15 amino acids. Germline lookup yields CDR1 SGHNT and CDR2 YENEEA. J was trimmed by 8 bases and V by 5 bases; bases with no gene match: 14. TCRdb's table, derived via immunoSEQ multiplex PCR, lists solely in-frame clones and lacks some. The table lists 70,000 to 90,000 clones, 70% to 90% of them singletons. The J gene is TRBJ2-5, the V gene TRBV11-3; 7 bases are shared with TRBD1. The clonotype was recovered from a man aged 60 to 75 with urothelial cancer. The specimen was PBMCs, collected around atezolizumab (anti-PD-L1) treatment. CDR3 bases: TGTGCCAGCAGCCGACTGGAGCCAGGGGGAATCACCCAGTACTTC. Translated: CASSRLEPGGITQYF.